Below, 10 T cell receptor beta chains from the same sample are listed, as sequenced in a study of blood T cell repertoires in COVID-19. Measured with immunoSEQ multiplex PCR; TCRdb has only the in-frame clones, and not every one. Of approximately 65,000 clones in the sample, roughly nine tenths were seen once. The sample consisted of peripheral blood. The receptors were gathered from a woman aged 45 to 65 with active COVID-19.

The chain has TRBV6-6 and TRBJ2-5, with D perhaps matching TRBD2 (5 bases). This CDR3 is built from 12 residues. CDR1 MNHNY and CDR2 SVGAGI come from the germline V gene (reference sequence). Between the trimmed V and J ends, which lost 7 bases and 4 bases, there was a span of 10 bases. CDR3 sequence (DNA): TGTGCCAGCAACCCTCGGGGAGAGACCCAGTACTTC. Protein sequence: CASNPRGETQYF.

J is TRBJ1-2 and V is TRBV7-9; 10 bases are shared with TRBD1. The CDR3 is made up of 17 amino acids. V dropped 5 bases and J dropped 4; count of bases not matched to a gene: 13. The germline CDR1 and CDR2 sequences are SEHNR and FQNEAQ (reference sequence). The CDR3 sequence: CASSPNLRDRGLYGYTF. The CDR3 nucleotides are TGTGCCAGCAGCCCCAACCTCCGGGACAGGGGACTCTATGGCTACACCTTC. Looking up the rest from reference TRBV7-9 and TRBJ1-2 gives the full variable domain: DTGVSQNPRHKITKRGQNVTFRCDPISEHNRLYWYRQTLGQGPEFLTYFQNEAQLEKSRLLSDRFSAERPKGSFSTLEIQRTEQGDSAMYLCASSPNLRDRGLYGYTFGSGTRLTVV.

The V and J genes are TRBV9 and TRBJ2-5, with TRBD1 identical over 8 bases. From germline, CDR1 is SGDLS and CDR2 YYNGEE. Losses at the gene ends were 3 bases for V and 1 base for J; bases not matched to a gene: 5. This CDR3 has 15 amino acids. CDR3 sequence (DNA): TGTGCCAGCAGCGGAATTACAGGGGGCCAAGAGACCCAGTACTTC. Its translation is CASSGITGGQETQYF.

Concerning this clone itself: The sample holds other DNA sequences that translate to the same CDR3. In nucleotides, the CDR3 is TGTGCCTGGAGTGTACCTGGCCGCACTGAAGCTTTCTTT. Translated: CAWSVPGRTEAFF. This sequence joins TRBV30 and TRBJ1-1, with D hard to call. Germline V gives CDR1 GTSNPN, CDR2 SVGIG (reference sequence). V was pared by 0 bases and J by 4 bases, with 9 bases between. The CDR3 consists of 13 residues.

The chain joins TRBV4-1 to TRBJ2-6, with TRBD1 identical over 8 bases. After removal of 4 bases from V and 4 bases from J, the junction contained 6 bases not matched to a gene. Germline loops: CDR1 MGHRA, CDR2 YSYEKL. CDR3 length: 16 amino acids. This CDR3 is CASSRAGGAGANVLTF. In DNA form, the CDR3 reads TGCGCCAGCAGCCGGGCAGGGGGCGCCGGGGCCAACGTCCTGACTTTC.

The chain is built from TRBV29-1 and TRBJ1-1; D is uncertain. The V gene lost 5 bases and the J gene lost 0 bases, with 10 bases spanning the gap. The CDR3 spans 13 residues. Germline CDR1 is SQVTM and CDR2 is ANQGSEA. The CDR3 DNA follows: TGCAGCGTTCTTGGTAGCTTGAACACTGAAGCTTTCTTT. This translates into CSVLGSLNTEAFF.

The chain links TRBV7-7 to TRBJ2-1, with 16 bases fitting TRBD2. Germline CDR1 and CDR2: SSHAT and FNYEAQ (reference sequence). V was pared by 5 bases and J by 6 bases, with 4 bases of the junction left unmatched. This CDR3 contains 16 residues. This CDR3 reads CASSAGLAGGSNEQFF. CDR3 DNA sequence: TGTGCCAGCAGCGCGGGACTAGCGGGAGGGAGCAATGAGCAGTTCTTC. Full variable domain (outside the CDR3, taken from reference TRBV7-7 and TRBJ2-1): GAGVSQSPRYKVTKRGQDVTLRCDPISSHATLYWYQQALGQGPEFLTYFNYEAQPDKSGLPSDRFSAERPEGSISTLTIQRTEQRDSAMYRCASSAGLAGGSNEQFFGPGTRLTVL.

V is TRBV6-5 and J is TRBJ1-2; 8 bases agree with TRBD1. The CDR3 is made up of 16 amino acids. Germline loops: CDR1 MNHEY, CDR2 SVGAGI. The ends lost 4 bases at V and 8 bases at J; junction bases unmatched: 15. The DNA for the CDR3 is TGTGCCAGCAGTTCGCTTCCCCAGGACAGGGTGCGAGGCTACACCTTC. Its protein is CASSSLPQDRVRGYTF.

The chain carries TRBV27 and TRBJ2-7; TRBD2 agrees at 11 bases. CDR1 and CDR2 (germline): MNHEY, SMNVEV (reference sequence). This CDR3 has 16 amino acids. V lost 5 bases and J lost 1; bases outside the gene matches: 7. CDR3 nucleotide sequence: TGTGCCAGCAGTCCGAACATAGCGGGAGGGTCCTACGAGCAGTACTTC. Its translation: CASSPNIAGGSYEQYF.

This chain joins TRBV30 and TRBJ2-1; TRBD2 aligns across 12 bases. V lost 6 bases and J lost 4; bases outside the gene matches: 7. This CDR3 spans 15 amino acids. Germline V lookup: CDR1 GTSNPN, CDR2 SVGIG (reference sequence). As DNA, the CDR3 is TGTGCCTGCCGACGGACTAGCGGGATTTACAATGAGCAGTTCTTC. It yields the protein CACRRTSGIYNEQFF.